The next 8 T cell receptor beta chains were all read from a single sample in a study of T-cell reconstitution after alpha-beta-depleted transplantation in children. TCRbeta library preparation incorporated unique molecular identifiers. In TCRdb, the PCR reads were re-called with MiXCR into one record per CDR3 protein. This sample has fewer than 1 million distinct CDR3 sequences, with 16% found just once. The material sequenced was PBMCs, mostly from graft donor cells, taken 360 days after TCRalphabeta/CD19-depleted stem cell transplant. These receptors all stem from a male patient younger than 18 who had a stem cell transplant for acute lymphoblastic leukemia, so the T cells may come from the graft donor.

Comment on this clonotype: A read error may produce the germline difference seen at one junction end. The gene calls are TRBV4-1 and TRBJ1-1; D unclear. Germline V lookup: CDR1 MGHRA, CDR2 YSYEKL. This CDR3 is built from 14 residues. CDR3 sequence (DNA): TGCGCCAGCGGCCATCTCGACCCGAGTAAAGAAGCTTTCTTT. Amino acid sequence: CASGHLDPSKEAFF.

The sample holds a few counts of this clonotype. The chain couples TRBV7-2 to TRBJ2-6; weak D call: TRBD1 (6 bases). The germline V gene has CDR1 SGHTA and CDR2 FQGNSA. The CDR3 spans 21 residues. V gave up 4 bases and J gave up 1 base, with 26 bases separating them. The CDR3 DNA reads TGTGCCAGCAGCTCCTCCGTAAGCAGGGGCTCCCAAGGGTCTGGGGCCAACGTCCTGACTTTC. This translates into CASSSSVSRGSQGSGANVLTF.

Concerning this clonotype: Sequence at one end of the junction differs from germline and may be a read error. The chain has TRBV20-1 and TRBJ2-7; the match to TRBD1 covers 7 bases. The CDR3 covers 12 residues. Germline CDR1 DFQATT, CDR2 SNEGSKA (reference sequence). In nucleotides, the CDR3 is TGCAGTGTTAGACAGGGCAACAACGAGCAGTACTTC. The encoded protein is CSVRQGNNEQYF.

This clonotype was seen a handful of times. V usage is TRBV20-1 and J usage is TRBJ2-3, with TRBD2 matching over 11 bases. Germline V lookup: CDR1 DFQATT, CDR2 SNEGSKA (reference sequence). V trimming: 1 base; J trimming: 3 bases; junction bases outside the gene matches: 3. The CDR3 consists of 15 residues. The CDR3 region is CSARGWTSGTDTQYF. The CDR3 DNA reads as TGCAGTGCTAGAGGTTGGACTAGCGGGACAGATACGCAGTATTTT.

This clonotype was found a few times. The chain joins TRBV20-1 to TRBJ2-7; D is unclear. This CDR3 contains 15 residues. Trimming removed 0 bases from V and 3 bases from J, with 15 bases in between. Germline V gene sequence: CDR1 DFQATT, CDR2 SNEGSKA (reference sequence). The CDR3: CSARDSATLGYEQYF. The CDR3 region has the DNA TGCAGTGCTAGAGATAGTGCTACTCTGGGCTACGAGCAGTACTTC.

This clonotype has more than one count but fewer than ten. The chain carries TRBV20-1 and TRBJ2-7; TRBD2 is a possible D gene (5 bases). There are 11 residues in the CDR3. CDR1 and CDR2 from the germline V gene are DFQATT and SNEGSKA (reference sequence). V lost 7 bases and J lost 1, with 8 bases in between. For the CDR3, the DNA is TGCAGTGGGGCGGGTTCCTACGAGCAGTACTTC. This encodes CSGAGSYEQYF.

This chain connects TRBV18 to TRBJ1-1; no reliable D call. Trimming took 5 bases from V and 1 from J, leaving 14 bases between them. Per germline, CDR1 KGHSH and CDR2 LQKENI. The CDR3 is 15 amino acids. The CDR3 DNA is TGTGCCAGCTCAACGAGAGGGCTGGGGAACACTGAAGCTTTCTTT. Translating it yields CASSTRGLGNTEAFF.

This clonotype was seen at least ten times. This chain links TRBV5-4 with TRBJ2-4; 9 positions match TRBD1. Germline lookup yields CDR1 SGHNT and CDR2 YYREEE (reference sequence). The CDR3 has 17 residues. The J segment lost 1 base and the V segment lost 4 bases, leaving 9 bases of the junction unmatched. The CDR3 spells CASSPGTGNLAKNIQYF. CDR3 nucleotides: TGTGCCAGCAGCCCTGGGACAGGGAATCTTGCCAAAAACATTCAGTACTTC.